Each of the 2 T cell receptor beta chains below was sequenced from the same sample in a study of T cells in Graves' hyperthyroidism and ophthalmopathy. TCR beta CDR3 regions were amplified from RNA. HTBI primers were employed in a first-round RT-PCR of the TCR CDR3. TCRdb passed the multiplex PCR reads through MiXCR, listing each CDR3 protein once. The table includes about 500,000 distinct CDR3 sequences, about 46% detected once. The sample consisted of peripheral blood or thyroid tissue (not recorded which). Source of these receptors: an adult woman with Graves' disease, either hyperthyroidism or ophthalmopathy (not recorded which).

This clonotype was observed once. V is TRBV5-4 and J is TRBJ2-6; D is possibly TRBD1 (5 bases). Deletions cut 4 bases from V and 16 bases from J, with 21 bases between. The CDR3 totals 14 residues. From germline, CDR1 is SGHNT and CDR2 YYREEE (reference sequence). The CDR3 DNA is TGTGCCAGCAGCCAGACCCCAGGGCATAAAGCACTGACTTTC. The encoded protein is CASSQTPGHKALTF. The entire variable domain, with the rest obtained from reference TRBV5-4 and TRBJ2-6, is as follows: ETGVTQSPTHLIKTRGQQVTLRCSSQSGHNTVSWYQQALGQGPQFIFQYYREEENGRGNFPPRFSGLQFPNYSSELNVNALELDDSALYLCASSQTPGHKALTFGAGSRLTVL.

About this clonotype: At one of its ends the junction is not consistent with the germline gene, which may arise from a read error. V gene TRBV10-3 combines with J gene TRBJ1-2; D perhaps matches TRBD1 (5 bases). CDR3 size: 11 residues. Per the germline V gene, CDR1 is ENHRY and CDR2 is SYGVKD. CDR3 sequence reads: CAISETGLSAF. CDR3 nucleotide sequence: TGTGCCATCTCAGAAACGGGACTGTCTGCCTTC.